The 25 T cell receptor beta chains listed next were all sequenced from one sample in a study of identical twins. One entry per CDR3 protein results from TCRdb running MiXCR on the 5' RACE reads. The repertoire holds about 530,000 distinct CDR3 sequences, with roughly 15% as singletons. The same sample was also used in a study of yellow fever vaccine responses in identical twins.

Material for sequencing was CD4+ T cells sorted from blood. Every receptor here comes from a woman between 18 and 29 years old in good health.

This clonotype appeared a few times. The chain carries TRBV15 and TRBJ1-1; D may be TRBD1 (6 bases). From germline, CDR1 is LNHNV and CDR2 YYDKDF (reference sequence). V was pared by 5 bases and J by 0 bases, with 13 bases between. This CDR3 region has 15 residues. The CDR3 DNA is TGTGCCACCAGCGTAACCGGGACAATGAACACTGAAGCTTTCTTT. Amino acid sequence: CATSVTGTMNTEAFF.

V is TRBV10-3 and J is TRBJ1-1; no clear D gene. The CDR3 extends over 13 amino acids. In germline, CDR1 is ENHRY, CDR2 SYGVKD. V lost 2 bases, J lost 6 bases, and 10 bases lay in between. The CDR3 reads CAISEREYAEAFF. CDR3 nucleotide sequence: TGTGCCATCAGTGAGAGGGAGTACGCTGAAGCTTTCTTT.

This clonotype was picked up many times. This chain links TRBV4-1 with TRBJ2-2; a possible D gene is TRBD1 (5 bases). V was pared by 3 bases and J by 4 bases, with 9 bases between. CDR1 MGHRA and CDR2 YSYEKL come from the germline V gene. The CDR3 totals 14 residues. CDR3 in amino acids: CASSQGRVTGELFF. DNA for the CDR3: TGCGCCAGCAGCCAGGGCAGGGTCACCGGGGAGCTGTTTTTT.

The chain recombines TRBV12-3 or TRBV12-4 with TRBJ2-1; D gene unclear. This CDR3 is built from 14 residues. V shed 1 base and J shed 7 bases, with 11 bases lying between them. The CDR3 region is CASSLVSSRNEQFF. The CDR3 coding sequence is TGTGCCAGCAGTTTAGTCTCCAGCCGTAATGAGCAGTTCTTC.

The chain has TRBV6-5 and TRBJ2-7, with 7 bases matching TRBD2. The V gene's germline CDR1 is MNHEY and CDR2 SVGAGI. CDR3 size: 14 residues. V was pared by 2 bases and J by 2 bases, with 3 bases of the junction left unmatched. In DNA form, the CDR3 reads TGTGCCAGCAGTTACGGGGGGGTTACCTACGAGCAGTACTTC. This encodes CASSYGGVTYEQYF.

This clonotype was seen a handful of times. The J gene is TRBJ2-3, the V gene TRBV7-2, with 10 bases fitting TRBD2. After removal of 5 bases from V and 5 bases from J, the junction contained 7 bases not matched to a gene. This CDR3 contains 15 residues. CDR1 SGHTA and CDR2 FQGNSA come from the germline V gene. CDR3 residues: CASSHGTSVLDTQYF. The CDR3 DNA is TGTGCCAGCAGCCACGGGACTAGCGTTCTAGATACGCAGTATTTT. Based on the CDR3 plus reference TRBV7-2 and TRBJ2-3, the full variable domain is GAGVSQSPSNKVTEKGKDVELRCDPISGHTALYWYRQSLGQGLEFLIYFQGNSAPDKSGLPSDRFSAERTGGSVSTLTIQRTQQEDSAVYLCASSHGTSVLDTQYFGPGTRLTVL.

This clonotype was detected a few times. V is TRBV6-2 or TRBV6-3 and J is TRBJ2-7; tentative D call: TRBD1 (5 bases). The V gene's germline CDR1 is MNHEY and CDR2 SVGEGT. V shed 2 bases and J shed 3 bases, with 11 bases lying between them. This CDR3 has 14 residues. The CDR3 spells CASSYLAGIYEQYF. The CDR3, as DNA: TGTGCCAGCAGTTACCTCGCAGGGATCTACGAGCAGTACTTC.

The chain links TRBV27 to TRBJ2-2; TRBD2 matches at 9 bases. The germline gives CDR1 MNHEY, CDR2 SMNVEV (reference sequence). V dropped 6 bases and J dropped 0; count of bases not matched to a gene: 8. This CDR3 region has 17 residues. The CDR3 sequence is CASSAKLAGANTGELFF. CDR3 bases: TGTGCCAGCAGCGCCAAATTAGCGGGGGCGAACACCGGGGAGCTGTTTTTT.

The CDR3 protein is CATMGQPYEQYF. As DNA, the CDR3 is TGTGCCACCATGGGACAGCCCTACGAGCAGTACTTC. The chain joins TRBV28 to TRBJ2-7; 7 positions agree with TRBD1. Germline trimming cut 10 bases from V and 2 bases from J; bases unmatched to any gene: 5. This CDR3 is 12 amino acids long. Germline V CDR1 and CDR2: MDHEN, SYDVKM.

This clonotype was counted only a few times. The rearrangement joins TRBV7-9 to TRBJ2-2, with D unresolved. The CDR3 spans 15 residues. In germline, CDR1 is SEHNR, CDR2 FQNEAQ (reference sequence). Deletions cut 3 bases from V and 0 bases from J, with 8 bases between. The CDR3 region has the DNA TGTGCCAGCAGCTTGATCGTTGCGAACACCGGGGAGCTGTTTTTT. This sequence encodes CASSLIVANTGELFF.

The genes are TRBV9 and TRBJ2-1; D is undetermined. The CDR3 length is 15 residues. CDR1 and CDR2 from the germline V gene are SGDLS and YYNGEE. V lost 0 bases and J 0 bases, leaving 7 bases between the germline ends. CDR3: CASSVEQSSYNEQFF. CDR3 bases: TGTGCCAGCAGCGTAGAGCAGAGCTCCTACAATGAGCAGTTCTTC.

The gene calls are TRBV9 and TRBJ2-5; D ambiguous. Trimming shortened V by 0 bases and J by 5 bases, and 8 bases separated the two germline ends. This CDR3 has 13 amino acids. Germline assignment: CDR1 SGDLS and CDR2 YYNGEE. CDR3 in DNA: TGTGCCAGCAGCGTAGCGGTTACGGAGACCCAGTACTTC. Translation gives CASSVAVTETQYF.

This clonotype was picked up a small number of times. DNA of the CDR3: TGCGCCAGCAGCTTGGCAATAACCCAAGAGACCCAGTACTTC. As protein: CASSLAITQETQYF. The chain carries TRBV5-1 and TRBJ2-5; D gene uncertain. This CDR3 comprises 14 residues. Trimming stripped 0 bases from V and 1 base from J, with 7 bases between. The germline V gene encodes CDR1 SGHRS and CDR2 YFSETQ. Variable domain in full (rest from reference TRBV5-1 and TRBJ2-5): KAGVTQTPRYLIKTRGQQVTLSCSPISGHRSVSWYQQTPGQGLQFLFEYFSETQRNKGNFPGRFSGRQFSNSRSEMNVSTLELGDSALYLCASSLAITQETQYFGPGTRLLVL.

Written as DNA, the CDR3 is TGTGCCAGCAGCCAAGATAATCATAGCAATCAGCCCCAGCATTTT. Translating it yields CASSQDNHSNQPQHF. J is TRBJ1-5 and V is TRBV4-2; D gene unclear. The V gene lost 0 bases and the J gene lost 0 bases, with 6 bases spanning the gap. The CDR3 length is 15 residues. Per the germline V gene, CDR1 is LGHNA and CDR2 is YNFKEQ.

This clonotype has a handful of counts. The chain combines TRBV20-1 with TRBJ1-5, with D maybe TRBD1 (5 bases). With 6 bases removed from V and 5 bases from J, the gap between germline ends came to 14 bases. This CDR3 region has 13 residues. The germline CDR1 and CDR2 sequences are DFQATT and SNEGSKA (reference sequence). Here the CDR3 reads CSAAGTYDQPQHF. CDR3 nucleotide sequence: TGCAGTGCCGCCGGGACGTACGATCAGCCCCAGCATTTT.

This clonotype was counted between two and nine times. The chain couples TRBV5-1 to TRBJ2-1, with D maybe TRBD1 (6 bases). Trimming pared 0 bases from V and 3 bases from J, leaving 10 bases between. The CDR3 runs to 15 residues. Germline CDR1 reads SGHRS; CDR2 reads YFSETQ. CDR3 nucleotide sequence: TGCGCCAGCAGCTTGGTTCTGGACAGCTACAATGAGCAGTTCTTC. Residues: CASSLVLDSYNEQFF.

This chain uses TRBV14 with TRBJ2-1; 7 bases agree with TRBD2. The CDR3 loop spans 18 amino acids. Germline V CDR1 and CDR2: SGHDN, FVKESK. With V trimmed by 3 bases and J by 4 bases, 15 bases remained unmatched. The CDR3 region is CASSHTNSRTSQYNEQFF. As DNA, the CDR3 is TGTGCCAGCAGCCACACCAATTCCCGGACTAGTCAATACAATGAGCAGTTCTTC.

For the CDR3, the DNA is TGTGCCAGCAGGCCCGGGACAGGGACCTACGAGCAGTACTTC. It encodes CASRPGTGTYEQYF. The chain combines TRBV6-1 with TRBJ2-7; 9 bases match TRBD1. V lost 6 bases to trimming and J lost 2 bases; unmatched junction nucleotides: 5. Germline CDR1 MNHNS, CDR2 SASEGT. The CDR3 totals 14 residues.

The CDR3 coding sequence is TGTGCCAGCAGTTACTTGGGAACGAGGGCTGAAGCTTTCTTT. This sequence encodes CASSYLGTRAEAFF. V and J are TRBV6-5 and TRBJ1-1; D is ambiguous. The CDR3 runs 14 residues. Germline V lookup: CDR1 MNHEY, CDR2 SVGAGI. V dropped 1 base and J dropped 6 bases, with 12 bases sitting between them.

The V call is TRBV7-6, the J call TRBJ2-1; TRBD2 matches 9 bases. The CDR3 runs to 15 residues. Germline CDR1 SGHVS, CDR2 FNYEAQ. V was clipped by 5 bases and J by 9 bases; unmatched bases: 11. CDR3 protein: CASSLAGGGAFEQFF. The CDR3 bases are TGTGCCAGCAGCCTTGCGGGCGGGGGGGCTTTTGAGCAGTTCTTC.

CDR3: CATSDPDLAGNSYNEQFF. The CDR3 nucleotides are TGTGCCACCAGTGACCCTGATCTAGCGGGGAACTCCTACAATGAGCAGTTCTTC. The chain combines TRBV24-1 with TRBJ2-1, with 9 bases lining up with TRBD2. V dropped 4 bases and J dropped 0; count of bases not matched to a gene: 9. Germline values: CDR1 KGHDR, CDR2 SFDVKD. The CDR3 runs 18 residues.

This clonotype was seen at least ten times. The chain carries TRBV29-1 and TRBJ2-2; the match to TRBD2 covers 10 bases. The CDR3 consists of 13 residues. The junction had 4 bases not matched to a gene; V was cut back by 7 bases and J by 5 bases. Per germline, CDR1 SQVTM and CDR2 ANQGSEA. The CDR3 is CSGTSGTTGELFF. CDR3 DNA sequence: TGCAGCGGCACTAGCGGGACTACCGGGGAGCTGTTTTTT.

This clonotype turned up a few times. The chain carries TRBV5-1 and TRBJ2-2; D may match TRBD1 or TRBD2 (5 bases each). V lost 4 bases and J lost 6, with 10 bases in between. The CDR3 sequence is 13 residues long. Germline CDR1 SGHRS, CDR2 YFSETQ. The CDR3 DNA sequence: TGCGCCAGCAGCACCCAGGGACCCGGGGAGCTGTTTTTT. Translated, it gives CASSTQGPGELFF.

The chain joins TRBV20-1 to TRBJ2-7, with unresolved D. V was cut by 1 base and J by 4 bases, with 14 bases left in between. There are 14 residues in the CDR3. Germline lookup yields CDR1 DFQATT and CDR2 SNEGSKA (reference sequence). The CDR3 reads CSARATRLQYEQYF. The CDR3 DNA reads as TGCAGTGCTAGAGCAACGCGCCTTCAATACGAGCAGTACTTC.

This clonotype was counted only a few times. The gene calls are TRBV21-1 and TRBJ2-7; the D call of TRBD1 is as the table states it, not checked on the DNA. TRBV21-1 is labeled a pseudogene. The CDR3 has 16 amino acids. Here the CDR3 reads CASTRGQLFPSYEQYV. The DNA of the CDR3 is TGTGCCAGCACCAGAGGACAGCTCTTTCCTTCGTACGAGCAGTACGTC.